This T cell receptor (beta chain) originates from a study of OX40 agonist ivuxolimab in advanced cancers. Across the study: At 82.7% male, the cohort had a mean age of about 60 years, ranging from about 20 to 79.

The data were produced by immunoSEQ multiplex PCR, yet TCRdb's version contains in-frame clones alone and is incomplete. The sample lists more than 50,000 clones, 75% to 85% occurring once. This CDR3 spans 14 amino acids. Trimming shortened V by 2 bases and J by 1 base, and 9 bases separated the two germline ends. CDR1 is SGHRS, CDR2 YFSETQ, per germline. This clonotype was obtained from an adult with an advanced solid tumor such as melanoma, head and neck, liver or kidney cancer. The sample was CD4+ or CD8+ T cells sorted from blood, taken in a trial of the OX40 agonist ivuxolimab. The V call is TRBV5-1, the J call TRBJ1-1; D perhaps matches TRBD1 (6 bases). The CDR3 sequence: CASSLQGRNTEAFF. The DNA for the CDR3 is TGCGCCAGCAGCTTACAGGGACGGAACACTGAAGCTTTCTTT.